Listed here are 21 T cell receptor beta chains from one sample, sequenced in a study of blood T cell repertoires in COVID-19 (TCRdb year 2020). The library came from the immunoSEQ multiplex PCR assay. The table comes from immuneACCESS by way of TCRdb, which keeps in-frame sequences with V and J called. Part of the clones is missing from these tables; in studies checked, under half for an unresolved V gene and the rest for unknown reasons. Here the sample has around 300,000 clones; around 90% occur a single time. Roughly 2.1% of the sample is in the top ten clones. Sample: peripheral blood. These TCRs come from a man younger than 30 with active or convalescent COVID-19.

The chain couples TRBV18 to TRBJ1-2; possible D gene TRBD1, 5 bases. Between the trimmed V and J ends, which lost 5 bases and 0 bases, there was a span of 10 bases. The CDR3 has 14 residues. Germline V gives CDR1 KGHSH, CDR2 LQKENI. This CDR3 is CASSLGGANYGYTF. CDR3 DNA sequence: TGTGCCAGCTCATTGGGGGGAGCTAACTATGGCTACACCTTC.

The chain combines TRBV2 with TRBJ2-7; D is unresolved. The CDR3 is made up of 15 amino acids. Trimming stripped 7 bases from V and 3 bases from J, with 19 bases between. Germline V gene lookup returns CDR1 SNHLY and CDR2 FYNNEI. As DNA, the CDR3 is TGTGCCAGCATTCAGGTTGATAATTTTAGCTACGAGCAGTACTTC. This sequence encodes CASIQVDNFSYEQYF.

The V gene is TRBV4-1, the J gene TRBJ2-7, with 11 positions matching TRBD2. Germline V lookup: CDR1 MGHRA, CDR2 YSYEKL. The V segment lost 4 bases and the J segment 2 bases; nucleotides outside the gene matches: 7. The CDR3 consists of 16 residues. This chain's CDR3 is CASSRSGLAATYEQYF. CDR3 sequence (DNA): TGCGCCAGCAGCCGCTCGGGACTAGCGGCCACCTACGAGCAGTACTTC.

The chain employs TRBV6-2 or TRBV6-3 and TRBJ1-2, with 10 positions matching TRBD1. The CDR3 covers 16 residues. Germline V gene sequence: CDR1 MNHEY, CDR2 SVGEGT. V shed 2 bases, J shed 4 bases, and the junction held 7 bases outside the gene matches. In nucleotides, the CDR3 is TGTGCCAGCAGTTACCTCCAGGGACAGGGGTCCTATGGCTACACCTTC. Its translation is CASSYLQGQGSYGYTF.

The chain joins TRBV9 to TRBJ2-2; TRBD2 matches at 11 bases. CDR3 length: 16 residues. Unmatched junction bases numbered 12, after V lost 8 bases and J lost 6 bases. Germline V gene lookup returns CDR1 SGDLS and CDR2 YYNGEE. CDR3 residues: CASGLGLAGGSGELFF. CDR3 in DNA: TGTGCCAGTGGCCTGGGGCTAGCGGGGGGTTCCGGGGAGCTGTTTTTT.

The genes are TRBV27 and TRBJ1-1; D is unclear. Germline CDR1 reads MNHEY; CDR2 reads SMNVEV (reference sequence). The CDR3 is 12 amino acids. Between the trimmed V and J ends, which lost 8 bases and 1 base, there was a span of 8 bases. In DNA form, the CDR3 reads TGTGCCAGCGGGCAGTCGAACACTGAAGCTTTCTTT. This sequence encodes CASGQSNTEAFF.

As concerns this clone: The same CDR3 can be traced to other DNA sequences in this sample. The CDR3 region has the DNA TGTGCCAGCAGTTTATCTTCCCAGCCCCAGCATTTT. This gives the protein CASSLSSQPQHF. The rearrangement joins TRBV28 to TRBJ1-5; D gene ambiguous. Germline values: CDR1 MDHEN, CDR2 SYDVKM. The CDR3 runs 12 residues. Trimming took 1 base from V and 7 from J, leaving 5 bases between them.

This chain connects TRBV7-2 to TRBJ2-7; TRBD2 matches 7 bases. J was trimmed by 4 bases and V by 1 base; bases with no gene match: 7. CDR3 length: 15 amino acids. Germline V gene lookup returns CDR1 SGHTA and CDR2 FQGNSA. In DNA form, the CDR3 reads TGTGCCAGCAGCTTAGGGGGCGGGAGTGGTTACGAGCAGTACTTC. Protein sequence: CASSLGGGSGYEQYF.

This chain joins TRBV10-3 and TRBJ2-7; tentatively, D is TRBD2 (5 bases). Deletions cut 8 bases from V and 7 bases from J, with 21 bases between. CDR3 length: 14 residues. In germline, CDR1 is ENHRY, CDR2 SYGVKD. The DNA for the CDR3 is TGTGCCATCGGAGGAGCAAGGTCAACCGGAGAGCAGTACTTC. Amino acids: CAIGGARSTGEQYF.

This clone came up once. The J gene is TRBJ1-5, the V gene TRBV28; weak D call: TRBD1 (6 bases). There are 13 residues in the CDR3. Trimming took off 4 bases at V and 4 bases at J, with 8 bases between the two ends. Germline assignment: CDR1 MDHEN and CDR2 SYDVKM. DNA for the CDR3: TGTGCCAGCAGTTGGGGACAAAATCAGCCCCAGCATTTT. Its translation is CASSWGQNQPQHF.

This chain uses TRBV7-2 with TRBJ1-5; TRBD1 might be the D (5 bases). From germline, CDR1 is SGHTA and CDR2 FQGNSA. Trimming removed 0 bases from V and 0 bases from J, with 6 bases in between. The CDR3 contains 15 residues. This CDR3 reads CASSLARDSNQPQHF. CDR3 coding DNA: TGTGCCAGCAGCTTAGCCAGGGATAGCAATCAGCCCCAGCATTTT.

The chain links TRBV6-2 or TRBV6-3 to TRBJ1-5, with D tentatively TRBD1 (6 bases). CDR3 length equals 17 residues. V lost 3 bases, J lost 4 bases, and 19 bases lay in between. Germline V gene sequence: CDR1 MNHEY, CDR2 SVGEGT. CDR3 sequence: CASSYDGPTGKNQPQHF. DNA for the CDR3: TGTGCCAGCAGTTATGATGGACCGACAGGCAAGAATCAGCCCCAGCATTTT.

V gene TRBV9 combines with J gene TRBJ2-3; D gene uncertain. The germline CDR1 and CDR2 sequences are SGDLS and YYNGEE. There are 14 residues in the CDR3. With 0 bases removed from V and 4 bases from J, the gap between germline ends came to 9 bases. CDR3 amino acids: CASSVATRADTQYF. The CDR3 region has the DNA TGTGCCAGCAGCGTAGCTACCCGCGCAGATACGCAGTATTTT.

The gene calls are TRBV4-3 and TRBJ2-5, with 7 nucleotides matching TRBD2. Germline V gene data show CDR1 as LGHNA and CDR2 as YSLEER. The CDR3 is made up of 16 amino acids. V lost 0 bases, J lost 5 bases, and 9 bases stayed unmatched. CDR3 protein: CASSQDPVAGGETQYF. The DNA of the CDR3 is TGCGCCAGCAGCCAAGATCCGGTAGCGGGTGGGGAGACCCAGTACTTC.

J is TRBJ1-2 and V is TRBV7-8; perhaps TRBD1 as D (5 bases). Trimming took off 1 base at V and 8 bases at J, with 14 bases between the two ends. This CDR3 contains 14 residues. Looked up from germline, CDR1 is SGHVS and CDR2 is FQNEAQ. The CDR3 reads CASSLVPGSRGYTF. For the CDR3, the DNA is TGTGCCAGCAGCTTAGTACCAGGGTCGAGGGGCTACACCTTC.

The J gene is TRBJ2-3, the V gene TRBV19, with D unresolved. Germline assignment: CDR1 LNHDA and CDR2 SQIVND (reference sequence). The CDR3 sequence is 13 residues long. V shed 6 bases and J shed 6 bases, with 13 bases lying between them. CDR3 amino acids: CASSPSLEDTQYF. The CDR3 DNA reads TGTGCCAGTAGCCCCTCCCTGGAGGATACGCAGTATTTT.

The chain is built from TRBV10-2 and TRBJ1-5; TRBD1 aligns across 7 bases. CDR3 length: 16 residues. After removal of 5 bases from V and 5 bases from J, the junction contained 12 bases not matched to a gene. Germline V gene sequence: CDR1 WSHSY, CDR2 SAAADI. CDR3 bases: TGCGCCAGCAGTAGACAGGGAGTACTGGGGGATCAGCCCCAGCATTTT. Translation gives CASSRQGVLGDQPQHF.

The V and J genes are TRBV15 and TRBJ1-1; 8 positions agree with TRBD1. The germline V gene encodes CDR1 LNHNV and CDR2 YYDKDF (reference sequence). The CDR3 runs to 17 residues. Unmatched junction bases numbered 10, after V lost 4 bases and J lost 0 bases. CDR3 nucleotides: TGTGCCACCAGCACCTTAACAGGGGGAGGAATGAACACTGAAGCTTTCTTT. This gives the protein CATSTLTGGGMNTEAFF.

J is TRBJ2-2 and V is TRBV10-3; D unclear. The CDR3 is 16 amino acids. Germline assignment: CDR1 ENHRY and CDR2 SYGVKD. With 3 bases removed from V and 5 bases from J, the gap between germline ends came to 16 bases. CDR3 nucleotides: TGTGCCATCAGTGATCCATCCTATCTCCAAACCGGGGAGCTGTTTTTT. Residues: CAISDPSYLQTGELFF.

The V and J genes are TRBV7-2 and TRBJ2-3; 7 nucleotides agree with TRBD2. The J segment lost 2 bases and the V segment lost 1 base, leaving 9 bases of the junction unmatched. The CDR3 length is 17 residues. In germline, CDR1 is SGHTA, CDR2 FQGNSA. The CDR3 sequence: CASSLEGLADLTDTQYF. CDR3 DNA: TGTGCCAGCAGCTTAGAGGGTCTAGCGGACCTCACAGATACGCAGTATTTT.

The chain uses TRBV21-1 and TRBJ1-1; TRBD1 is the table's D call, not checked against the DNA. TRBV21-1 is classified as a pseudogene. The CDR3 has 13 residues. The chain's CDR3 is CASSGRQDTEAFF. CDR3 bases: TGTGCCAGCAGCGGTCGACAGGACACTGAAGCTTTCTTT.